The T cell receptor beta chain under discussion was sequenced for a study of blood T cell repertoires in COVID-19. Study-level information: Samples came from the United States, Italy and Spain, spanning acute and convalescent COVID-19.

All enrollees were roughly 18 to 100 years old and from roughly 22 US areas. Participant reports of clinical history set cohort assignment. Original processing methods: Amplified reference gene primers provided the basis for estimating nucleated cell counts. The method was immunoSEQ multiplex PCR; TCRdb's version includes in-frame clones alone and lacks a portion of them. That table supplies the V and J calls and clone size; D and trimming were determined from the DNA. The data hold roughly 250,000 clones, with around 84% observed a single time. CDR1 SGHVS and CDR2 FNYEAQ come from the germline V gene. CDR3 length: 13 amino acids. Trimming removed 4 bases at V and 5 bases at J, with 11 bases between.

Sequenced material: PBMCs or T cells enriched from blood (not recorded which). This clonotype was sampled from a woman aged 50 to 65 who had recovered from COVID-19. This sequence joins TRBV7-6 and TRBJ2-5; the D gene is possibly TRBD1 (5 bases). The CDR3 DNA reads as TGTGCCAGCAGCTCTCGGACAAGGGAGACCCAGTACTTC. Its translation: CASSSRTRETQYF.